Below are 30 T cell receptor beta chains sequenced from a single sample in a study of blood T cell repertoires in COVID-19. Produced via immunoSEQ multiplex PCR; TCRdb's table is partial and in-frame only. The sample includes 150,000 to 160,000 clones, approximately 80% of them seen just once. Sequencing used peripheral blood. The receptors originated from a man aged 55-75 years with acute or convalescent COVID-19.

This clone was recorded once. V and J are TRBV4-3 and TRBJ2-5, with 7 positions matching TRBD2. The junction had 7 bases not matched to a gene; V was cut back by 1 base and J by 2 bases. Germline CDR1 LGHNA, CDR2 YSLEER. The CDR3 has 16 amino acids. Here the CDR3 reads CASSQVGLGNQETQYF. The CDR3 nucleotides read TGCGCCAGCAGCCAAGTAGGACTAGGGAATCAAGAGACCCAGTACTTC.

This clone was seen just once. The CDR3 sequence is CASSQGGGYTF. As DNA, the CDR3 is TGCGCCAGCAGCCAGGGGGGTGGCTACACCTTC. V usage is TRBV4-1 and J usage is TRBJ1-2; D is possibly TRBD1 (5 bases). Germline lookup yields CDR1 MGHRA and CDR2 YSYEKL. V gave up 3 bases and J gave up 7 bases, with 6 bases separating them. The CDR3 runs to 11 residues.

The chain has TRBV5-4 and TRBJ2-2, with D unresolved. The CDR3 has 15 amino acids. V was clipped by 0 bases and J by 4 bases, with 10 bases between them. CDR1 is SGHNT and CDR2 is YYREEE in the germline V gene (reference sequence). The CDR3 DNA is TGTGCCAGCAGCTTGGACCAGTCTAGCACCGGGGAGCTGTTTTTT. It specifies CASSLDQSSTGELFF.

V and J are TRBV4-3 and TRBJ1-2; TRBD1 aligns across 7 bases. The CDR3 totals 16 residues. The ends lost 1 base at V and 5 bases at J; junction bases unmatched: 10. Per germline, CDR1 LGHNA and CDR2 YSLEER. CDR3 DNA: TGCGCCAGCAGCCAAGCTCTTCGACAGGGTAGTTATGGCTACACCTTC. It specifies CASSQALRQGSYGYTF.

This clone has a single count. The CDR3, as DNA: TGCAGCGTGGCGCGGAACAGGGGCGCCTACGAGCAGTACTTC. Translated: CSVARNRGAYEQYF. This chain connects TRBV29-1 to TRBJ2-7; 7 bases fit TRBD1. CDR1 is SQVTM, CDR2 ANQGSEA, per germline. Trimming at V came to 6 bases and at J to 2 bases, leaving 10 bases not matched to a gene. This CDR3 is built from 14 residues.

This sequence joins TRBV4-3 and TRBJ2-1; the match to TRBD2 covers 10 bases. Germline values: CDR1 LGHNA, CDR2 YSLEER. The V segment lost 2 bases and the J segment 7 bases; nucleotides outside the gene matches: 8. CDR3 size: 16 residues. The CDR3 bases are TGCGCCAGCAGCCAACCCCAATCTAGCGGGAGTAATGAGCAGTTCTTC. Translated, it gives CASSQPQSSGSNEQFF.

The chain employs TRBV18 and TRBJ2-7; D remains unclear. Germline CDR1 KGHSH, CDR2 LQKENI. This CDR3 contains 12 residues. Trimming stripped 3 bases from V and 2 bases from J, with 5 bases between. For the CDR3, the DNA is TGTGCCAGCTCACCTTCTCCCTACGAGCAGTACTTC. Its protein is CASSPSPYEQYF.

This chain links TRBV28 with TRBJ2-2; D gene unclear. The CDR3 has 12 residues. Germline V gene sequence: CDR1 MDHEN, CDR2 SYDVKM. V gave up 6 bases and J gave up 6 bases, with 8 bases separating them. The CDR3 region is CASRSGPGELFF. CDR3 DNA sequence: TGTGCCAGCAGGTCAGGTCCCGGGGAGCTGTTTTTT.

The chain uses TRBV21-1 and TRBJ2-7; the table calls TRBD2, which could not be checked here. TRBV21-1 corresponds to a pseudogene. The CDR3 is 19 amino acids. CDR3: CASSKENERGLFTRYEQYF. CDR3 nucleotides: TGTGCCAGCAGCAAAGAAAATGAGCGGGGGCTGTTTACACGGTACGAGCAGTACTTC.

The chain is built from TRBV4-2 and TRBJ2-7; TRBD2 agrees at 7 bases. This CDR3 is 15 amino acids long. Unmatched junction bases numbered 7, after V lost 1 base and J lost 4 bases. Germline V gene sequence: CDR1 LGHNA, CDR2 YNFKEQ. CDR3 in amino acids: CASSQAASGHYEQYF. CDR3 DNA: TGTGCCAGCAGCCAAGCGGCTAGCGGACATTACGAGCAGTACTTC.

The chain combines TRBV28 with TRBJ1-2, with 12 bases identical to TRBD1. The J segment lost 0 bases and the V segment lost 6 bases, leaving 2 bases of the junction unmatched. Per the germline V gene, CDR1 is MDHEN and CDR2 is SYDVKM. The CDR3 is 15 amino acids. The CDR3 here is CASRGQGAANYGYTF. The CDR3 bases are TGTGCCAGCAGGGGACAGGGGGCGGCTAACTATGGCTACACCTTC.

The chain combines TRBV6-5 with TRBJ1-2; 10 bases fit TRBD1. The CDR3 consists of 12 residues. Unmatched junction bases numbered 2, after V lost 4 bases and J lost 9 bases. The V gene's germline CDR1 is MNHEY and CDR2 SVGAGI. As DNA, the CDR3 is TGTGCCAGCAGTTCGGGACAGGGGAGCTACACCTTC. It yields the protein CASSSGQGSYTF.

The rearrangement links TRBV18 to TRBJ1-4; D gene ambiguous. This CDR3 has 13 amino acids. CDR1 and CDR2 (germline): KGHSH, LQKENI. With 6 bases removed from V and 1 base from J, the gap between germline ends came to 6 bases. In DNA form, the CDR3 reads TGTGCCAGCTCCCCGGGAACTAATGAAAAACTGTTTTTT. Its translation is CASSPGTNEKLFF.

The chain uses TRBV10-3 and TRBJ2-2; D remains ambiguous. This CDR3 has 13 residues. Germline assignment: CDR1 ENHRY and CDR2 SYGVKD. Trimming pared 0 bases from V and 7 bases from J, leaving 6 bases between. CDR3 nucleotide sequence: TGTGCCATCAGTGAGTCCCCTTTCGGGGAGCTGTTTTTT. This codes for CAISESPFGELFF.

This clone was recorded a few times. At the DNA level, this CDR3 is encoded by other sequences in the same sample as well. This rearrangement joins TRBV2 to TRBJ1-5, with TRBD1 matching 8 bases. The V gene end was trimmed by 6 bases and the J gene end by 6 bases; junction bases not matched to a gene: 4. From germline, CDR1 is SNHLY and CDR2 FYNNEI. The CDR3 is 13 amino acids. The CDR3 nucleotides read TGTGCCAGCAGCGGACAGGGTGGTCAGCCCCAGCATTTT. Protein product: CASSGQGGQPQHF.

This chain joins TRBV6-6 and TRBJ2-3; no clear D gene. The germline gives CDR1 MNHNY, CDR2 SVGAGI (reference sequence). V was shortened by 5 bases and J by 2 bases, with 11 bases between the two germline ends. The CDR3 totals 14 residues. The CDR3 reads CASSGYSFTDTQYF. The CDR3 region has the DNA TGTGCCAGCAGTGGATATTCCTTCACAGATACGCAGTATTTT.

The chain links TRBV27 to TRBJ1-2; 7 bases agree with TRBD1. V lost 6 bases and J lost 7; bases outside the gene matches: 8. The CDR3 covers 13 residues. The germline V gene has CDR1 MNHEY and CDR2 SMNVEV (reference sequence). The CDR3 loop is CASRSTGRSGYTF. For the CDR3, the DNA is TGTGCCAGCAGGTCGACAGGGCGGTCTGGCTACACCTTC.

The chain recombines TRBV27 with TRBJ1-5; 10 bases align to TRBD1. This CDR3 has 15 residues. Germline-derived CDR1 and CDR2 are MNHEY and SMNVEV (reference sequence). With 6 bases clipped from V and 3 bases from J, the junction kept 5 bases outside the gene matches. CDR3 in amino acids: CASSPDRGANQPQHF. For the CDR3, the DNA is TGTGCCAGCAGCCCGGACAGGGGGGCCAATCAGCCCCAGCATTTT.

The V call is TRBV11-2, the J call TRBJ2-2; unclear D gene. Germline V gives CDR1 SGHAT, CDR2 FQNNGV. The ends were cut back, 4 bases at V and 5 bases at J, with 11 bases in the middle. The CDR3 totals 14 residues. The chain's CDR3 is CASSSTTPTGELFF. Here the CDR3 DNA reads TGTGCCAGCAGCTCCACAACCCCGACCGGGGAGCTGTTTTTT. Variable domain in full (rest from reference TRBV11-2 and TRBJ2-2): EAGVAQSPRYKIIEKRQSVAFWCNPISGHATLYWYQQILGQGPKLLIQFQNNGVVDDSQLPKDRFSAERLKGVDSTLKIQPAKLEDSAVYLCASSSTTPTGELFFGEGSRLTVL.

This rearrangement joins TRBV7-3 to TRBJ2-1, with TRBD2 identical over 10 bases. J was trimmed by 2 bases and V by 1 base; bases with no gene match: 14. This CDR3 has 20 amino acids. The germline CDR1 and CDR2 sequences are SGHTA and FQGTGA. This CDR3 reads CASSLMAALGAGGPYNEQFF. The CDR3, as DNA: TGTGCCAGCAGCTTAATGGCGGCCTTAGGAGCGGGAGGGCCCTACAATGAGCAGTTCTTC.

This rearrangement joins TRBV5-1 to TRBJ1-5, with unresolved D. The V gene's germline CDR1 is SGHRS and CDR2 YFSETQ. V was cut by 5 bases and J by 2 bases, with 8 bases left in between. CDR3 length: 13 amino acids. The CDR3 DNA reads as TGCGCCAGCAGTCCCGGGGGCAATCAGCCCCAGCATTTT. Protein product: CASSPGGNQPQHF.

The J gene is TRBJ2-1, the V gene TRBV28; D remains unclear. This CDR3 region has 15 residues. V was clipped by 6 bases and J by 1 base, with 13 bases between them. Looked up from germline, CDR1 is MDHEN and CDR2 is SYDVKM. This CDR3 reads CASSPFGHSYNEQFF. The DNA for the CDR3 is TGTGCCAGCAGCCCCTTTGGGCATTCCTACAATGAGCAGTTCTTC.

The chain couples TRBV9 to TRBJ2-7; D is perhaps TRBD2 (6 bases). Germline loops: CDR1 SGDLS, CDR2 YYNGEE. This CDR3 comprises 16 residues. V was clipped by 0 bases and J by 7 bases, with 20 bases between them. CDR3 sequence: CASSVEGTPALEEQYF. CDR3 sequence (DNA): TGTGCCAGCAGCGTAGAAGGGACTCCCGCCCTGGAAGAGCAGTACTTC.

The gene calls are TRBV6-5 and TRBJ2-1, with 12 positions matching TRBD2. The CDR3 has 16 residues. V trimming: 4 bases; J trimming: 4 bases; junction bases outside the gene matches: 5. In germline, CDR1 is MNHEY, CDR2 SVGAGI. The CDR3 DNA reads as TGTGCCAGCAGTTCCGCGGGGACTAGCGGGTACAATGAGCAGTTCTTC. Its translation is CASSSAGTSGYNEQFF.

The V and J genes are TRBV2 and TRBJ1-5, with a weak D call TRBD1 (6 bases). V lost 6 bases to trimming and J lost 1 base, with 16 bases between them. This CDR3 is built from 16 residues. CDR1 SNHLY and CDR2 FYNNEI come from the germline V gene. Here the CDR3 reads CASRAGQKISNQPQHF. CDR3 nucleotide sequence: TGTGCCAGCAGGGCCGGACAGAAAATAAGCAATCAGCCCCAGCATTTT.

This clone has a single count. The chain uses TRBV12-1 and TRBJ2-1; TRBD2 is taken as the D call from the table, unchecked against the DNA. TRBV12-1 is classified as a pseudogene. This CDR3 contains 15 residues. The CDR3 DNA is TGTGCCAGCATTTCTGTAACCGGGACTAGGAATGAGCAGTTCTTC. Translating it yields CASISVTGTRNEQFF.

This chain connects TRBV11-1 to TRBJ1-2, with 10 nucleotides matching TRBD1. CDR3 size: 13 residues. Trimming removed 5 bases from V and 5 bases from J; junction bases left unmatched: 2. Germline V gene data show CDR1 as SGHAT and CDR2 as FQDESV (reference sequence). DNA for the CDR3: TGTGCCAGCAGCCCGGACAGGGGGTATGGCTACACCTTC. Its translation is CASSPDRGYGYTF.

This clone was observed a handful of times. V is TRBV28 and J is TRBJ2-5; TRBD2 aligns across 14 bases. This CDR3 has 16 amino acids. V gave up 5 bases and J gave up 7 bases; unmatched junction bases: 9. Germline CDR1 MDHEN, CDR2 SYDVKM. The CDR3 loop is CASSPGLAGALGTQYF. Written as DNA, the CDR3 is TGTGCCAGCAGTCCGGGACTAGCGGGAGCGTTAGGGACCCAGTACTTC.

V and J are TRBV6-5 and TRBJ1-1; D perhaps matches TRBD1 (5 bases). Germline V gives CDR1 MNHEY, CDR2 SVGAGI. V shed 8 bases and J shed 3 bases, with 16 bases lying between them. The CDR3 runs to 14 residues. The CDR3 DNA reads TGTGCCAGCCGTCGTGGGGCTGGGGACACTGAAGCTTTCTTT. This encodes CASRRGAGDTEAFF.

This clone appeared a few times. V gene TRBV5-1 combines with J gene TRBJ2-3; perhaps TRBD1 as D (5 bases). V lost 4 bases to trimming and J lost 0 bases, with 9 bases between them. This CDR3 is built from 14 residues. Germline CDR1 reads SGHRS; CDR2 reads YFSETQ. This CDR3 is CASSEDISTDTQYF. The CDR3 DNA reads TGCGCCAGCAGCGAGGACATTAGCACAGATACGCAGTATTTT.